This T cell receptor (beta chain) was recovered during a study of T cells after yellow fever vaccination. Overall study results and limits: The study re-detected most primary-vaccination clones after the booster (under 97% CD4, roughly 90% CD8).

CDR1 is LGHNA, CDR2 YNFKEQ, per germline. V shed 4 bases and J 0 bases; nucleotides not matched to a gene: 1. This CDR3 spans 15 amino acids. This clonotype was counted ten times or more. Its antigen is not identified. A 5'RACE template-switching step, the method used to make TCR cDNA, added a universal primer site and UMIs. In TCRdb, the 5' RACE reads were re-called with MiXCR into one record per CDR3 protein. Seen here are some 350,000 distinct CDR3 sequences, 4% observed once, and the top ten hold 24%. This chain connects TRBV4-2 to TRBJ2-4, with TRBD2 identical over 9 bases. This sequence was found in a man aged 18 to 29 who received the YFV17D yellow fever vaccine. This material consisted of PBMCs, taken 5 days after the yellow fever booster vaccination. The CDR3 DNA reads TGTGCCAGCAGCCTAGCGGGGGAAGCCAAAAACATTCAGTACTTC. The encoded protein is CASSLAGEAKNIQYF.